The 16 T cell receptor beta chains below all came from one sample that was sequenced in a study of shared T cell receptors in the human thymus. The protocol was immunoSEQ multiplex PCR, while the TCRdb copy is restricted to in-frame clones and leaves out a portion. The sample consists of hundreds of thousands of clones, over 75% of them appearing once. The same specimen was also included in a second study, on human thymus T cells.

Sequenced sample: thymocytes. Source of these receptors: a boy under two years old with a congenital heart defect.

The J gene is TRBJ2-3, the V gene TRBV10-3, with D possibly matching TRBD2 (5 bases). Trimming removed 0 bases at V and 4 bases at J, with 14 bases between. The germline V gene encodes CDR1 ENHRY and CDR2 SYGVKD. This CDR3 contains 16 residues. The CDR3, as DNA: TGTGCCATCAGTGAGTCGTCTAGAGGGCTCCCAGATACGCAGTATTTT. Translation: CAISESSRGLPDTQYF.

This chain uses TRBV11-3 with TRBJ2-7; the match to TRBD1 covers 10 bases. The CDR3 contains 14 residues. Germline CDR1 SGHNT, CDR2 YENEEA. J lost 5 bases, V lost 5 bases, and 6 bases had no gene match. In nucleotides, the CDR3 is TGTGCCAGCAGCCCGGGACAGGGGTATGACGAGCAGTACTTC. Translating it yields CASSPGQGYDEQYF.

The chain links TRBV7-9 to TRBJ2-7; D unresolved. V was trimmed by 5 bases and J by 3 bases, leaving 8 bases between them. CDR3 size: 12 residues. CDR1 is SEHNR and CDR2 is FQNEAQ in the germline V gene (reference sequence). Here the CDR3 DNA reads TGTGCCAGCAGCCCTGTCTACTACGAGCAGTACTTC. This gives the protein CASSPVYYEQYF. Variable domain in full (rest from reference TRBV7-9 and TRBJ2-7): DTGVSQNPRHKITKRGQNVTFRCDPISEHNRLYWYRQTLGQGPEFLTYFQNEAQLEKSRLLSDRFSAERPKGSFSTLEIQRTEQGDSAMYLCASSPVYYEQYFGPGTRLTVT.

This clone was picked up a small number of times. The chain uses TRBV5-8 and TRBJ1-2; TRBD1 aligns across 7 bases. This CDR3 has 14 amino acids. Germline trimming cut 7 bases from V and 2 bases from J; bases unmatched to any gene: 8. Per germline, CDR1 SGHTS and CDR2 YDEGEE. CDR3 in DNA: TGTGCCAGCTGTAACAGGGGTTTAAACTATGGCTACACCTTC. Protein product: CASCNRGLNYGYTF.

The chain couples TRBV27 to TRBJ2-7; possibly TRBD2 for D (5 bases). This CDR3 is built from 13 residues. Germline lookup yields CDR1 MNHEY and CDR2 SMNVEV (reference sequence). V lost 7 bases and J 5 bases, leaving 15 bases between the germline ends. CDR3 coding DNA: TGTGCCAGCAAGAGCCACCGGGGTCACGAGCAGTACTTC. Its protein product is CASKSHRGHEQYF.

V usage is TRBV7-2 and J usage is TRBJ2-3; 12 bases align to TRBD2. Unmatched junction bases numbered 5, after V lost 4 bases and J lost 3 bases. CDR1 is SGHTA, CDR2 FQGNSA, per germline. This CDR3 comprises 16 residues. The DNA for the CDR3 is TGTGCCAGCAGCTACCCTAGCGGGAGGGTAACAGATACGCAGTATTTT. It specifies CASSYPSGRVTDTQYF.

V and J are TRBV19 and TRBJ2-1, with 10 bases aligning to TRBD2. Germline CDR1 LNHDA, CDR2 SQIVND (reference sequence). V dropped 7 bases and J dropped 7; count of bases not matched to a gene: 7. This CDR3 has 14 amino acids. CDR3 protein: CASKLAGGTNEQFF. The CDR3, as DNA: TGTGCCAGTAAGTTAGCGGGAGGTACTAATGAGCAGTTCTTC.

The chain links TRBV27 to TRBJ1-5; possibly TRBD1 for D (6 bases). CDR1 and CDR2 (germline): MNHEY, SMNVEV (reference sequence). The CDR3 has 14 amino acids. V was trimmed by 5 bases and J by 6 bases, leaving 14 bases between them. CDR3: CASSASYRAQPQHF. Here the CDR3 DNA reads TGTGCCAGCAGTGCATCATACAGGGCTCAGCCCCAGCATTTT.

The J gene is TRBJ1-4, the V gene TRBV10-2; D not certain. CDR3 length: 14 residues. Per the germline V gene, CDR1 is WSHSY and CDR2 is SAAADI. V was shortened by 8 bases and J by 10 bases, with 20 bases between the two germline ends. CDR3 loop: CASAKGPGSRKLFF. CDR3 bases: TGCGCCAGCGCTAAGGGCCCGGGGTCGAGAAAACTGTTTTTT.

CDR3 bases: TGTGCCAGCAACCCCGGGACAGGGCCGAATTCACCCCTCCACTTT. Encoded protein: CASNPGTGPNSPLHF. The rearrangement joins TRBV21-1 to TRBJ1-6; the DNA was not used to check the table's D call, TRBD1. TRBV21-1 is given as a pseudogene. This CDR3 has 15 amino acids.

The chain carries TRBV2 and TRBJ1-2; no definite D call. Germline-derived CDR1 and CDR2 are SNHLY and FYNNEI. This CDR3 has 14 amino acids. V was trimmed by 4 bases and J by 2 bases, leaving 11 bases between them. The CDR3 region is CASSGGIPNYGYTF. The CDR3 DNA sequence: TGTGCCAGCAGTGGAGGGATACCGAACTATGGCTACACCTTC.

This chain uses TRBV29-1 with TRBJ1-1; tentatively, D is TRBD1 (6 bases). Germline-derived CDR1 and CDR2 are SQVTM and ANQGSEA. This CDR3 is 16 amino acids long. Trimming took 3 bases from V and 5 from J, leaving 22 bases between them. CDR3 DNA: TGCAGCGTTGAGTTTGGGTCTGGGGGCTCGGGGACTGAAGCTTTCTTT. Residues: CSVEFGSGGSGTEAFF.

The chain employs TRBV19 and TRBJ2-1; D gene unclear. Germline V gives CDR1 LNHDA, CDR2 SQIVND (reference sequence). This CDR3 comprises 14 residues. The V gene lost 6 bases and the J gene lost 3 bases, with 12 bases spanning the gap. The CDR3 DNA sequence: TGTGCCAGTAGCACGCGGCCGGACTACAATGAGCAGTTCTTC. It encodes CASSTRPDYNEQFF.

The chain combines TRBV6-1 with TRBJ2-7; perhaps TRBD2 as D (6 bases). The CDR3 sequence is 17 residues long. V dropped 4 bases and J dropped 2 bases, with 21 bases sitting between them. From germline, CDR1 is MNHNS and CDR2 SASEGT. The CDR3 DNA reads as TGTGCCAGCAGTGGCCATCATAGCGGACCCCTAGCCTACGAGCAGTACTTC. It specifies CASSGHHSGPLAYEQYF.

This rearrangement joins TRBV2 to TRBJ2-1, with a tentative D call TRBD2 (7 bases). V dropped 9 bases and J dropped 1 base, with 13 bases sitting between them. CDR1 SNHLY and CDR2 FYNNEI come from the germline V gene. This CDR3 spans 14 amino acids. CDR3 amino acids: CASLGGASYNEQFF. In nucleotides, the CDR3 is TGTGCCAGTCTGGGGGGGGCATCCTACAATGAGCAGTTCTTC.

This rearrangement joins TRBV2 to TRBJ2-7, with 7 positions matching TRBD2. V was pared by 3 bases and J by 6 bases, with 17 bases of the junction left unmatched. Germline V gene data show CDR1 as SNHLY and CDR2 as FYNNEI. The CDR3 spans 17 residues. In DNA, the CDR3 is TGTGCCAGCAGTGATACAACCGGGACTAACGGGGTTAGCGAGCAGTACTTC. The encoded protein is CASSDTTGTNGVSEQYF.